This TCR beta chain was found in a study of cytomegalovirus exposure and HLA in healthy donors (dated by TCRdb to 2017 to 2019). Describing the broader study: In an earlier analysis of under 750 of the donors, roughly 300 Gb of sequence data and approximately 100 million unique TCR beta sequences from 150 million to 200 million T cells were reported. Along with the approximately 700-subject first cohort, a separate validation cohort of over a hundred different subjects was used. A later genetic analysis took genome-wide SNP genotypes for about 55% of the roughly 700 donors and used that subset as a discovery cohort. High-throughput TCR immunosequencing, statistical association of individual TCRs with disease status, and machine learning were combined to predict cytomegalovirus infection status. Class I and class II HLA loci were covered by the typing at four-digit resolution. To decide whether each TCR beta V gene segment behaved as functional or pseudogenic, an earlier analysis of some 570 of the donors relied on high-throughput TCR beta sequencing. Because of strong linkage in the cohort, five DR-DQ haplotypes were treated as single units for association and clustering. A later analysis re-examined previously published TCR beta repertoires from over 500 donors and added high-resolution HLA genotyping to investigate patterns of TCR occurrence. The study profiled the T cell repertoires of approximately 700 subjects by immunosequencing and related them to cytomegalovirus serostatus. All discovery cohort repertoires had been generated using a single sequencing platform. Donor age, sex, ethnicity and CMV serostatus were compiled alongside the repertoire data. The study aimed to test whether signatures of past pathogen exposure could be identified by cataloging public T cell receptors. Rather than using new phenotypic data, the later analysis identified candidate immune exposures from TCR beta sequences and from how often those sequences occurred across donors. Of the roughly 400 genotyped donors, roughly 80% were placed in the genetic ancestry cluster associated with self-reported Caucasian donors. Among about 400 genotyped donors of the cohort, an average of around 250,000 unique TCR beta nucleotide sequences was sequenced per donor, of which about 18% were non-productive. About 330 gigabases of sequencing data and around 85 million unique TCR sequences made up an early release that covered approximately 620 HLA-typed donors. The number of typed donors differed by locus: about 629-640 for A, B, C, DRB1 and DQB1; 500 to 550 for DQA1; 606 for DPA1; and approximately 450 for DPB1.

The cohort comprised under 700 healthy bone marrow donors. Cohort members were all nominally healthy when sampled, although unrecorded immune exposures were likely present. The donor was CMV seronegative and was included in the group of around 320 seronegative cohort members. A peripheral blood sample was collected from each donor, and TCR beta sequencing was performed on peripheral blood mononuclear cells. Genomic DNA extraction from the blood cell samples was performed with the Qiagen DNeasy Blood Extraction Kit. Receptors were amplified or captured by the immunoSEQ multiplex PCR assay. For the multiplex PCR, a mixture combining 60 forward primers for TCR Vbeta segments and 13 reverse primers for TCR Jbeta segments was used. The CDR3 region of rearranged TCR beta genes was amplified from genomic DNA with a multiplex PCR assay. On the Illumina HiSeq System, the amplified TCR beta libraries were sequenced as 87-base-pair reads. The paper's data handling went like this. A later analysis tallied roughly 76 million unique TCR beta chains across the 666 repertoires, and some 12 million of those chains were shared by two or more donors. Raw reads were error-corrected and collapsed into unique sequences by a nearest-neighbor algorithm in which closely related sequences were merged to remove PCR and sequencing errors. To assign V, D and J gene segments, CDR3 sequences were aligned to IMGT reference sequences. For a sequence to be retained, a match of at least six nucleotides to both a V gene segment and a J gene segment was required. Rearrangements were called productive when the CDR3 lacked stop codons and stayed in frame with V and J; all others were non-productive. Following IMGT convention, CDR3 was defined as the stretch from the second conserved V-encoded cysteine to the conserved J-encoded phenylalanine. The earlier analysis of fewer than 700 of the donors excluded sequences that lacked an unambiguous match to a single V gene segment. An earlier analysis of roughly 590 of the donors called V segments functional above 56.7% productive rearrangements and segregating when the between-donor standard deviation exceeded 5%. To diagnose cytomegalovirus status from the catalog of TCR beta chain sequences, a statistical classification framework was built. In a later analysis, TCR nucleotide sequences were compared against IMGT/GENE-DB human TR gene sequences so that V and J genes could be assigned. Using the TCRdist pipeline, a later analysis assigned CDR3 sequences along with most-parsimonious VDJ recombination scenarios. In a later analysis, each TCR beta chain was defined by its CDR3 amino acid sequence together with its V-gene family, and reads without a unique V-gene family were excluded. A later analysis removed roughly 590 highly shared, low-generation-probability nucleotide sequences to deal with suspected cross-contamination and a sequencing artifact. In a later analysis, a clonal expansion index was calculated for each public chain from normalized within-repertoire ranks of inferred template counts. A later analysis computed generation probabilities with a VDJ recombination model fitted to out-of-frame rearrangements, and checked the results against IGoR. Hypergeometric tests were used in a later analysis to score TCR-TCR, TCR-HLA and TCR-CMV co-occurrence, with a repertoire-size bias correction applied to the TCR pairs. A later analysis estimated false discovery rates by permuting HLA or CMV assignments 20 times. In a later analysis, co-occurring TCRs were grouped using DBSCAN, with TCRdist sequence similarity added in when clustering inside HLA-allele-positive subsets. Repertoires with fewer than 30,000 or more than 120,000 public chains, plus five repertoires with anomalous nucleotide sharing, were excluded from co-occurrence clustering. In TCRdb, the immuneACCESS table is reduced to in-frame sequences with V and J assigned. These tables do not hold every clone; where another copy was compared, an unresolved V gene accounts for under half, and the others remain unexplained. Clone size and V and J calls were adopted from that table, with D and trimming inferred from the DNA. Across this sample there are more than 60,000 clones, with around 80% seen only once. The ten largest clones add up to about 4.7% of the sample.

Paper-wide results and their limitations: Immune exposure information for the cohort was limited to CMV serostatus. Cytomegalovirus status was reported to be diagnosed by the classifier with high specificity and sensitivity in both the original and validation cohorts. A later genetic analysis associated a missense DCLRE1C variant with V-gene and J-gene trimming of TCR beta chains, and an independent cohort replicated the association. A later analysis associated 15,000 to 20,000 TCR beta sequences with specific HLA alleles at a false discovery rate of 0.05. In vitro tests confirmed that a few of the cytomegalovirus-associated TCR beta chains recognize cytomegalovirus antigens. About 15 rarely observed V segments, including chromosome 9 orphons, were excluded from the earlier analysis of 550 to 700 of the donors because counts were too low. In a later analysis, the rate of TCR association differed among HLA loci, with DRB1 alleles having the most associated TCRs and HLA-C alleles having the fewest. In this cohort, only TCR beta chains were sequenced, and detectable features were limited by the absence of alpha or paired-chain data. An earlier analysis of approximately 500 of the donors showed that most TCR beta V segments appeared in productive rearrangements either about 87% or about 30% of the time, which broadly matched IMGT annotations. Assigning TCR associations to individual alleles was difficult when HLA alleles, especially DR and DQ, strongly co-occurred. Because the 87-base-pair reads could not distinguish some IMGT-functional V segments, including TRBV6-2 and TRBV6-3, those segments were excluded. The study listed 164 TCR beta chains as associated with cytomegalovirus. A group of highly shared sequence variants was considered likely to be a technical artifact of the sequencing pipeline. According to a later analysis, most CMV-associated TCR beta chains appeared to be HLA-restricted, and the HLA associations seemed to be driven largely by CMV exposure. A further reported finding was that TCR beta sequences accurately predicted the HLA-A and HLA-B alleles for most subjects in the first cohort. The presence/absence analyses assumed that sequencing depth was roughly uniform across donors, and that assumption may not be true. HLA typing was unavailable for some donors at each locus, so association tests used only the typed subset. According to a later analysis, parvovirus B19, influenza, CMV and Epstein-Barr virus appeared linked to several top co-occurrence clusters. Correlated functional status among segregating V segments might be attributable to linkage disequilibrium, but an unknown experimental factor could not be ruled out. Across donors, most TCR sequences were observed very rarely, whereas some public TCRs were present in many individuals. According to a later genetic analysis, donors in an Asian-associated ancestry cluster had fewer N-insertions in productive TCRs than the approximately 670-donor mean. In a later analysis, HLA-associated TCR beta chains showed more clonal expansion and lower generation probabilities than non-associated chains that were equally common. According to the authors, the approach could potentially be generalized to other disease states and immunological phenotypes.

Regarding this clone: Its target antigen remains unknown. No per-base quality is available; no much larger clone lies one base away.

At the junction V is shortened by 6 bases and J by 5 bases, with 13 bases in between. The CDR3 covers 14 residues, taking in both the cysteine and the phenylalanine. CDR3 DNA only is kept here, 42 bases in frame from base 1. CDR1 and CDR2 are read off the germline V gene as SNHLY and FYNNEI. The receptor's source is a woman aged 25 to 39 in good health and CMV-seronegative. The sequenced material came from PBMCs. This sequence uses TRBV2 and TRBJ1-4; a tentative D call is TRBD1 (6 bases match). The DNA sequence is TGTGCCAGCAGAGGACAGAGATCGAATGAAAAACTGTTTTTT. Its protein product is CASRGQRSNEKLFF.